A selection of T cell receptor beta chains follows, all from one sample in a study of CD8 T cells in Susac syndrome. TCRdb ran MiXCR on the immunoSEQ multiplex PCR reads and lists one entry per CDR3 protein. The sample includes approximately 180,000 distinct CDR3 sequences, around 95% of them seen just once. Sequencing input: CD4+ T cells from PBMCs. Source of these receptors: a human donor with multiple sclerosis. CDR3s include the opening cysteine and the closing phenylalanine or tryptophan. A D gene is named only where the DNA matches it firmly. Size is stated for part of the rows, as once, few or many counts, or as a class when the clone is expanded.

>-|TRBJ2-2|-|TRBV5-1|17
TGCGCCAGCAGCTCCGGGACTGGAGTACCGAACACCGGGGAGCTGTTTTTT
CASSSGTGVPNTGELFF
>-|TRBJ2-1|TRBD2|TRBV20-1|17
TGCAGTGCTAGTCTAGCGGGGGGGCCAAGATCCTACAATGAGCAGTTCTTC
CSASLAGGPRSYNEQFF
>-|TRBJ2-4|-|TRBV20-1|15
TGCAGTGCTATCGAAGACAGCTTAGCCAAAAACATTCAGTACTTC
CSAIEDSLAKNIQYF
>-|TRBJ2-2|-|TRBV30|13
TGTGCCTGGAGTGAAGGGAGGACCGGGGAGCTGTTTTTT
CAWSEGRTGELFF
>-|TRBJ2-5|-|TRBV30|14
TGTGCCTGGAGTGTAAGACGGGCCCAGGAGACCCAGTACTTC
CAWSVRRAQETQYF
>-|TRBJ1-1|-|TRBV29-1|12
TGCAGCGTTGAAGGGCCCGGAACTGAAGCTTTCTTT
CSVEGPGTEAFF
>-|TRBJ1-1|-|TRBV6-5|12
TGTGCCAGCTGGGAATCTAGGACTGAAGCTTTCTTT
CASWESRTEAFF
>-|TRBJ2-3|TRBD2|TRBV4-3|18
TGCGCCAGCAGCCAAGACCCACTAGCGGCCTACGGCACAGATACGCAGTATTTT
CASSQDPLAAYGTDTQYF
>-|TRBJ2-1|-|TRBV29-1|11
TGCAGCGTTGTCGATTGGGATGAGCAGTTCTTC
CSVVDWDEQFF
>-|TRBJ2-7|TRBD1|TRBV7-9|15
TGTGCCAGCAGCTTAGTCCGACAGGGGGACCACGAGCAGTACTTC
CASSLVRQGDHEQYF
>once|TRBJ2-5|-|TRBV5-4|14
TGTGCCAGCAGCATTCAAATGGGTGGAGAGACCCAGTACTTC
CASSIQMGGETQYF
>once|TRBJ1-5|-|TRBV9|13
TGTGCCAGCAGCGTAAGCTCCGATCAGCCCCAGCATTTT
CASSVSSDQPQHF
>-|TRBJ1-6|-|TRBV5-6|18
TGTGCCAGCAGCTTTTCGCTACCGTCGAGGGGACGCCATTCACCCCTCCACTTT
CASSFSLPSRGRHSPLHF
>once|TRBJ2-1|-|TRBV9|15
TGTGCCAGCAGCGTACAGGCCTACTCCTACAATGAGCAGTTCTTC
CASSVQAYSYNEQFF
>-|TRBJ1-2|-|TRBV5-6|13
TGTGCCAGCAGCTTTTTGGACAGCTATGGCTACACCTTC
CASSFLDSYGYTF